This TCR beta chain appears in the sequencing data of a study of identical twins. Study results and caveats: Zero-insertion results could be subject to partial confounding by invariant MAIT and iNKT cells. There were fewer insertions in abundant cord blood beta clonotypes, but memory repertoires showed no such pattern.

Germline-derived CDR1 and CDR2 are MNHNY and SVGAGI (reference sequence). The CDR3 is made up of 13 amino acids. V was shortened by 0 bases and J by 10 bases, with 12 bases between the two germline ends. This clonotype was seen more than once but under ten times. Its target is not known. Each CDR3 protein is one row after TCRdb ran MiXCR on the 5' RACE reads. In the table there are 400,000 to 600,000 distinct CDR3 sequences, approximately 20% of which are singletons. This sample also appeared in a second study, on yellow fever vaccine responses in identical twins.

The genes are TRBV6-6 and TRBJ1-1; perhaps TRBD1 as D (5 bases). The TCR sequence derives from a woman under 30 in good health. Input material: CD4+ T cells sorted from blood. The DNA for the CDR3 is TGTGCCAGCAGTTACTCCGTGGGGCCGGGAGCTTTCTTT. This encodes CASSYSVGPGAFF.